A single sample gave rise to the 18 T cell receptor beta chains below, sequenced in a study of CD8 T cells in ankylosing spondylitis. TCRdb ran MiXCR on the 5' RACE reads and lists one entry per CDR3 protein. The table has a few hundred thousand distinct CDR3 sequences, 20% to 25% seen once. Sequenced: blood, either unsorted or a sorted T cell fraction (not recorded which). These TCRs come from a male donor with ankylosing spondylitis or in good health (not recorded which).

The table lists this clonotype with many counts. CDR3: CASSKSGARAYNEQFF. CDR3 DNA sequence: TGTGCCAGCAGTAAAAGCGGCGCAAGGGCCTACAATGAGCAGTTCTTC. The genes are TRBV12-3 or TRBV12-4 and TRBJ2-1, with D possibly being TRBD2 (5 bases). This CDR3 has 16 amino acids. V was cut by 5 bases and J by 2 bases, with 16 bases left in between.

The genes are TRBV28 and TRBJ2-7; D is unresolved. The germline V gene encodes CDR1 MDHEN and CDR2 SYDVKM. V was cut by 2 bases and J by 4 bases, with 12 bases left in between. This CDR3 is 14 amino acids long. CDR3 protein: CASSLHGYEYEQYF. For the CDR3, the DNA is TGTGCCAGCAGTTTACACGGGTACGAGTACGAGCAGTACTTC.

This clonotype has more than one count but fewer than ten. CDR3 DNA sequence: TGCGCCAGCAGCCAAGCCGGGTATGGGGAAGAGACCCAGTACTTC. This translates into CASSQAGYGEETQYF. The chain is built from TRBV4-1 and TRBJ2-5; D not certain. Trimming left V 1 base short and J 3 bases short, with 12 bases between. Per germline, CDR1 MGHRA and CDR2 YSYEKL. This CDR3 is 15 amino acids long.

The CDR3 loop is CASGDGRTDTQYF. In DNA form, the CDR3 reads TGTGCCTCCGGGGACGGACGCACAGATACGCAGTATTTT. This chain joins TRBV28 and TRBJ2-3; the D call may be TRBD1 or TRBD2 (5 bases each). The CDR3 extends over 13 amino acids. The germline gives CDR1 MDHEN, CDR2 SYDVKM. Trimming stripped 11 bases from V and 1 base from J, with 13 bases between.

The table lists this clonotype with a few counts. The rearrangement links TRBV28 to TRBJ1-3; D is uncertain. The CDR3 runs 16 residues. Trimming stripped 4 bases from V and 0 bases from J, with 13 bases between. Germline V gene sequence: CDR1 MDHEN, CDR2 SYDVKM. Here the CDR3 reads CASSSYQDLSGNTIYF. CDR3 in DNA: TGTGCCAGCAGTTCGTATCAGGACCTCTCTGGAAACACCATATATTTT.

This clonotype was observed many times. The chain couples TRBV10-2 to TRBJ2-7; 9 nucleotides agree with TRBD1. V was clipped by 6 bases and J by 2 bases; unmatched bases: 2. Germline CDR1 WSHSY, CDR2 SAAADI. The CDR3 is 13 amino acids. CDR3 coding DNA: TGCGCCAGCAGCCGGGACAGGGCCTACGAGCAGTACTTC. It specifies CASSRDRAYEQYF.

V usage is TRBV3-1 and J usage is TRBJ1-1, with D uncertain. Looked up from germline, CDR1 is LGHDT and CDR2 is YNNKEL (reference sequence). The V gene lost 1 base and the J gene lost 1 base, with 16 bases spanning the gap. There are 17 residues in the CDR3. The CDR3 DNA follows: TGTGCCAGCAGCCAAGGATTAAGGGCCGTTGGGAACACTGAAGCTTTCTTT. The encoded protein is CASSQGLRAVGNTEAFF.

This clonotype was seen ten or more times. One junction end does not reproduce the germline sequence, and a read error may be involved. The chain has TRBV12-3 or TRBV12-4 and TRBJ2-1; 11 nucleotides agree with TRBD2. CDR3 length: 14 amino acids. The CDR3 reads CASSLAGGYNEQFF. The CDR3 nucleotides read TGTGCCAGCAGCTTAGCGGGGGGGTACAATGAGCAGTTCTTC.

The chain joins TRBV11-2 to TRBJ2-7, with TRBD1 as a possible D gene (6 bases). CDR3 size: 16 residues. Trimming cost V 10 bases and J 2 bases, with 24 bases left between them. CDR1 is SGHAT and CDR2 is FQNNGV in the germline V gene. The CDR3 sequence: CATAARRPGTPYEQYF. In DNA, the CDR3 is TGTGCCACAGCAGCTCGGCGGCCCGGGACACCCTACGAGCAGTACTTC. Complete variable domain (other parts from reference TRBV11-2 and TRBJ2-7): EAGVAQSPRYKIIEKRQSVAFWCNPISGHATLYWYQQILGQGPKLLIQFQNNGVVDDSQLPKDRFSAERLKGVDSTLKIQPAKLEDSAVYLCATAARRPGTPYEQYFGPGTRLTVT.

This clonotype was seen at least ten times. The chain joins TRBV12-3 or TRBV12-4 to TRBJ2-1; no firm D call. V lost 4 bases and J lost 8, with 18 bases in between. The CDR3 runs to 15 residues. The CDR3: CASSSTAPIGDEQFF. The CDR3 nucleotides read TGTGCCAGCAGTTCCACAGCCCCGATTGGCGATGAGCAGTTCTTC.

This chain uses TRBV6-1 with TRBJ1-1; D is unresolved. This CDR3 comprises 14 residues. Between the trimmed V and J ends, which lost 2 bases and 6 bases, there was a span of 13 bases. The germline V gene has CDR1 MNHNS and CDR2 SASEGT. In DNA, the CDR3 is TGTGCCAGCAGTGAAATGGACCTAGGAGCTGAAGCTTTCTTT. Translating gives CASSEMDLGAEAFF.

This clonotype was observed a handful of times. CDR3 in DNA: TGCGCCAGCAGCCAAGATGCCACAGGGGTCGAGCAGTACTTC. Translation: CASSQDATGVEQYF. This sequence joins TRBV4-1 and TRBJ2-7; 7 positions agree with TRBD1. Germline V gene sequence: CDR1 MGHRA, CDR2 YSYEKL. J lost 6 bases, V lost 0 bases, and 5 bases had no gene match. The CDR3 covers 14 residues.

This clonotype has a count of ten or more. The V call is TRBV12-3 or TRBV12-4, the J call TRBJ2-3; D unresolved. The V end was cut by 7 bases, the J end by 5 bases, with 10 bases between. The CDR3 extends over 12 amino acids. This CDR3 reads CASTPAGDTQYF. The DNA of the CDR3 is TGTGCCAGCACCCCGGCCGGAGATACGCAGTATTTT.

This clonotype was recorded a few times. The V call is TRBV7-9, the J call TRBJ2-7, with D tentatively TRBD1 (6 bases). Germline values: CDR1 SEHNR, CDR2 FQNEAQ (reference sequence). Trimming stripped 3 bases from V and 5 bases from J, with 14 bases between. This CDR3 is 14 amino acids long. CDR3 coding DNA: TGTGCCAGCAGCTTTGAGCTATCAGGGGACGAGCAGTACTTC. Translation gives CASSFELSGDEQYF.

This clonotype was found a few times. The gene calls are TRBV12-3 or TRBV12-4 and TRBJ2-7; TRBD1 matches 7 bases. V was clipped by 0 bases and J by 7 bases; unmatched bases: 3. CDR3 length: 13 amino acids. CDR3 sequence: CASSLATGVEQYF. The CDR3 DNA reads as TGTGCCAGCAGTTTAGCTACAGGGGTAGAGCAGTACTTC.

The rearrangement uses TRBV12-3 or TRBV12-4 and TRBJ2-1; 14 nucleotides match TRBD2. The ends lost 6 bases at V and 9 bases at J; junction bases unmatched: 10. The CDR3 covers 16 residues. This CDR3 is CASRPPGLAGAGEQFF. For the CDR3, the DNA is TGTGCCAGCAGGCCTCCGGGACTAGCGGGGGCCGGTGAGCAGTTCTTC.

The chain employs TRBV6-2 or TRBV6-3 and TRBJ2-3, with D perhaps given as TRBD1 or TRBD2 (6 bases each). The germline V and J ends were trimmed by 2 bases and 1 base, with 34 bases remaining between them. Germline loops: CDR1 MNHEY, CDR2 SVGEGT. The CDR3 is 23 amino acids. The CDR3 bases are TGTGCCAGCAGTTACCCCGCCTTGAACAGGGAGCAGGCCCTTAGGGGGGGCACAGATACGCAGTATTTT. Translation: CASSYPALNREQALRGGTDTQYF.

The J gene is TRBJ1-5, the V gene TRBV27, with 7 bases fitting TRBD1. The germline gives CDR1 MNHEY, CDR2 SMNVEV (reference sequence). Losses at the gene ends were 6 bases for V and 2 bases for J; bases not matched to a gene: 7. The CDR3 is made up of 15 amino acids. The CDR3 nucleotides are TGTGCCAGCAGAACAGGGGTGTCGGGCAATCAGCCCCAGCATTTT. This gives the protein CASRTGVSGNQPQHF.